The 20 T cell receptor beta chains listed next were all sequenced from one sample in a study of identical twins. TCRdb itself ran the 5' RACE reads through MiXCR, one entry per CDR3 protein. Here the sample spans 1.5 million to 2 million distinct CDR3 sequences, under 35% being singletons. The specimen was cord blood. These receptors all stem from a newborn girl in good health.

This clonotype has more than one count but fewer than ten. V usage is TRBV11-3 and J usage is TRBJ1-2; D is uncertain. This CDR3 has 11 residues. V lost 6 bases and J lost 4, with 6 bases in between. CDR1 is SGHNT and CDR2 is YENEEA in the germline V gene. CDR3 sequence: CASRYGYGYTF. The CDR3 region has the DNA TGTGCCAGCAGATACGGCTATGGCTACACCTTC.

The chain joins TRBV24-1 to TRBJ2-3, with no clear D. Germline CDR1 KGHDR, CDR2 SFDVKD. V was clipped by 4 bases and J by 6 bases, with 10 bases between them. The CDR3 runs 13 residues. In nucleotides, the CDR3 is TGTGCCACCAGTGAGCCGGCTGTGGATACGCAGTATTTT. It translates to CATSEPAVDTQYF.

This clonotype has only a few counts. The V call is TRBV6-1, the J call TRBJ2-1; TRBD2 matches 8 bases. The CDR3 contains 15 residues. The V and J ends lost 4 bases and 9 bases, in that order; junction bases with no gene match: 11. From germline, CDR1 is MNHNS and CDR2 SASEGT. The CDR3 protein is CASSGSGSGGSEQFF. The CDR3, as DNA: TGTGCCAGCAGTGGGAGCGGGAGTGGAGGGAGTGAGCAGTTCTTC.

This clonotype was seen at least ten times. The rearrangement joins TRBV20-1 to TRBJ2-7; D uncertain. Trimming removed 3 bases from V and 0 bases from J, with 6 bases in between. The CDR3 has 12 residues. Germline V gene data show CDR1 as DFQATT and CDR2 as SNEGSKA (reference sequence). CDR3 coding DNA: TGCAGTGCTAGGGTCTCCTCCTACGAGCAGTACTTC. Encoded protein: CSARVSSYEQYF.

This clonotype appeared a few times. The chain is built from TRBV20-1 and TRBJ1-1, with a possible D match to TRBD1 (5 bases). The CDR3 sequence is 13 residues long. Germline CDR1 and CDR2: DFQATT and SNEGSKA (reference sequence). The CDR3 coding sequence is TGCAATCCACTAGGGGTTTTGGGCACTGAAGCTTTCTTT. Protein sequence: CNPLGVLGTEAFF.

This clonotype was detected only a few times. The chain couples TRBV20-1 to TRBJ2-3, with TRBD2 identical over 14 bases. Germline CDR1 DFQATT, CDR2 SNEGSKA (reference sequence). This CDR3 has 16 residues. The V gene end was trimmed by 8 bases and the J gene end by 1 base; junction bases not matched to a gene: 8. The CDR3: CSPGLAGVVGTDTQYF. The CDR3 DNA reads as TGCAGTCCGGGACTAGCGGGAGTGGTGGGCACAGATACGCAGTATTTT.

The chain joins TRBV4-2 to TRBJ1-2; D uncertain. V gave up 1 base and J gave up 5 bases, with 20 bases separating them. CDR1 is LGHNA, CDR2 YNFKEQ, per germline. This CDR3 has 17 residues. The CDR3 is CASSQAPEGSPSYGYTF. CDR3 nucleotide sequence: TGTGCCAGCAGCCAAGCCCCCGAGGGCAGCCCCTCATATGGCTACACCTTC.

V is TRBV7-8 and J is TRBJ1-5; TRBD1 is a possible D gene (6 bases). The CDR3 has 16 residues. Germline V gives CDR1 SGHVS, CDR2 FQNEAQ. V lost 3 bases, J lost 0 bases, and 12 bases lay in between. CDR3 region: CASSFGGTNSNQPQHF. CDR3 sequence (DNA): TGTGCCAGCAGCTTCGGGGGGACAAATAGCAATCAGCCCCAGCATTTT.

The V gene is TRBV3-1, the J gene TRBJ2-1; 10 positions agree with TRBD2. Germline-derived CDR1 and CDR2 are LGHDT and YNNKEL (reference sequence). The CDR3 covers 12 residues. Trimming cost V 1 base and J 12 bases; bases outside gene matches: 0. CDR3 nucleotide sequence: TGTGCCAGCAGCCAAGCTAGCGGGGGGCAGTTCTTC. Amino acids: CASSQASGGQFF.

The CDR3 loop reads CSARGARGQEEKLFF. The CDR3 DNA is TGCAGTGCTAGAGGGGCACGGGGTCAGGAGGAAAAACTGTTTTTT. The V and J genes are TRBV20-1 and TRBJ1-4, with D uncertain. Germline V lookup: CDR1 DFQATT, CDR2 SNEGSKA (reference sequence). The CDR3 is made up of 15 amino acids. The germline V and J ends were trimmed by 1 base and 8 bases, with 17 bases remaining between them.

V gene TRBV29-1 combines with J gene TRBJ2-2; unclear D gene. V lost 5 bases and J 4 bases, leaving 11 bases between the germline ends. This CDR3 contains 13 residues. Per the germline V gene, CDR1 is SQVTM and CDR2 is ANQGSEA. CDR3 nucleotide sequence: TGCAGCGTTAACGGCGCGAGCACCGGGGAGCTGTTTTTT. This encodes CSVNGASTGELFF.

This rearrangement joins TRBV13 to TRBJ1-2; a possible D gene is TRBD1 (5 bases). The CDR3 length is 16 residues. Germline V gives CDR1 PRHDT, CDR2 FYEKMQ (reference sequence). The germline V and J ends were trimmed by 3 bases and 0 bases, with 14 bases remaining between them. The CDR3 loop reads CASSLGRKTANYGYTF. The CDR3 coding sequence is TGTGCCAGCAGCTTGGGACGGAAGACAGCTAACTATGGCTACACCTTC.

This chain joins TRBV7-9 and TRBJ2-3; D might be TRBD2 (6 bases). Deletions cut 3 bases from V and 2 bases from J, with 15 bases between. CDR3 size: 16 residues. Germline assignment: CDR1 SEHNR and CDR2 FQNEAQ (reference sequence). CDR3 coding DNA: TGTGCCAGCAGCTTGAGTCTCGGGGGTCACACAGATACGCAGTATTTT. This translates into CASSLSLGGHTDTQYF.

The chain joins TRBV2 to TRBJ2-7; 7 bases are a match to TRBD2. Germline CDR1 SNHLY, CDR2 FYNNEI. Germline trimming cut 7 bases from V and 7 bases from J; bases unmatched to any gene: 13. This CDR3 has 14 residues. CDR3 sequence reads: CASTGLVRFSEQYF. CDR3 in DNA: TGTGCCAGCACCGGACTAGTGAGGTTCAGTGAGCAGTACTTC.

The V and J genes are TRBV12-3 or TRBV12-4 and TRBJ1-1; weak D call: TRBD1 (5 bases). The CDR3 length is 15 residues. V lost 5 bases and J 4 bases, leaving 17 bases between the germline ends. CDR3 sequence reads: CASSPAGGIVTEAFF. The CDR3 region has the DNA TGTGCCAGCAGTCCAGCCGGGGGGATCGTCACTGAAGCTTTCTTT.

This clonotype appeared a few times. V usage is TRBV28 and J usage is TRBJ2-5, with 8 bases matching TRBD1. CDR1 is MDHEN and CDR2 is SYDVKM in the germline V gene. Germline trimming cut 6 bases from V and 3 bases from J; bases unmatched to any gene: 3. The CDR3 runs to 13 residues. The CDR3 is CASRDRVKETQYF. CDR3 in DNA: TGTGCCAGCAGGGACAGGGTAAAAGAGACCCAGTACTTC.

This clonotype was seen a handful of times. The chain employs TRBV20-1 and TRBJ2-7, with 11 bases fitting TRBD2. In germline, CDR1 is DFQATT, CDR2 SNEGSKA (reference sequence). V shed 1 base, J shed 3 bases, and the junction held 14 bases outside the gene matches. The CDR3 has 18 residues. The CDR3 nucleotides read TGCAGTGCTAGAGTCTTATCTAGCGGGAGGATGGTTCTCTACGAGCAGTACTTC. Translating it yields CSARVLSSGRMVLYEQYF.

The chain is built from TRBV4-1 and TRBJ2-1; TRBD2 matches 11 bases. The CDR3 is 17 amino acids. The V segment lost 0 bases and the J segment 7 bases; nucleotides outside the gene matches: 8. CDR1 and CDR2 (germline): MGHRA, YSYEKL. CDR3 bases: TGCGCCAGCAGCCAAGATCGGGTAGCGGGAGGGAAGAATGAGCAGTTCTTC. This sequence encodes CASSQDRVAGGKNEQFF.

This clonotype was detected only a few times. The rearrangement links TRBV6-6 to TRBJ1-5; D unresolved. The length of the CDR3 is 17 residues. Trimming shortened V by 6 bases and J by 1 base, and 19 bases separated the two germline ends. Germline V lookup: CDR1 MNHNY, CDR2 SVGAGI (reference sequence). The CDR3 coding sequence is TGTGCCAGCAGCTCGCGGAAGGGTCCCTCAAGCAATCAGCCCCAGCATTTT. Protein sequence: CASSSRKGPSSNQPQHF.

The table lists this clonotype with a few counts. CDR3 residues: CSARESLARTDNNEQFF. CDR3 DNA sequence: TGCAGTGCTAGAGAGTCGCTAGCGCGGACCGACAACAATGAGCAGTTCTTC. The V and J genes are TRBV20-1 and TRBJ2-1; possibly TRBD2 for D (6 bases). The CDR3 totals 17 residues. Trimming cost V 0 bases and J 5 bases, with 20 bases left between them. Germline-derived CDR1 and CDR2 are DFQATT and SNEGSKA (reference sequence).